This T cell receptor (beta chain) was profiled in a study of Graves' ophthalmopathy and Graves' hyperthyroidism. TCR beta CDR3 regions were amplified from RNA transcripts. HTBI-primed first-round RT-PCR preceded second-round multiplex PCR. TCRdb called the multiplex PCR reads again in MiXCR, with one record for every CDR3 protein. Of approximately 500,000 distinct CDR3 sequences in the sample, approximately 15% were seen once. This CDR3 has 14 residues. Trimming pared 6 bases from V and 0 bases from J, leaving 8 bases between. Germline CDR1 and CDR2: SNHLY and FYNNEI. Points on this clonotype: As yet, its antigen is unknown.

General observations from the study: A classifier, a 13-signature model, separated ophthalmopathy from stable hyperthyroidism with more than 85% sensitivity and approximately 80% specificity.

The V and J genes are TRBV2 and TRBJ2-2; D may match TRBD1 or TRBD2 (6 bases each). Sequencing used blood. The TCR was taken from a woman between 25 and 40 years old with Graves' ophthalmopathy. The CDR3 here is CASSGGANTGELFF. Written as DNA, the CDR3 is TGTGCCAGCAGCGGGGGCGCGAACACCGGGGAGCTGTTTTTT.